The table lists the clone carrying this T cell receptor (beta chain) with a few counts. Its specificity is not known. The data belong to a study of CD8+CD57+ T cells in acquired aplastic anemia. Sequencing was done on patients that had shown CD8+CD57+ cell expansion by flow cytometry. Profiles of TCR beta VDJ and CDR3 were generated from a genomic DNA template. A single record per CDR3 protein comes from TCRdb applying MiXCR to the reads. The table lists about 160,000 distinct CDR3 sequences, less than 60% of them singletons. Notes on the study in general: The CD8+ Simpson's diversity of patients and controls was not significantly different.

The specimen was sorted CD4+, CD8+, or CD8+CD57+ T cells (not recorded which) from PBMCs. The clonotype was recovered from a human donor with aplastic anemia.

The CDR3 loop reads CASSFHLTEAFF. DNA for the CDR3: TGTGCCAGCAGCTTTCATCTCACTGAAGCTTTCTTT. The chain links TRBV7-2 to TRBJ1-1; D gene uncertain. Trimming pared 3 bases from V and 4 bases from J, leaving 6 bases between. Germline V gene lookup returns CDR1 SGHTA and CDR2 FQGNSA. CDR3 length equals 12 residues.